Listed below are T cell receptor beta chains from one sample, sequenced in a study of Ad26.COV2.S vaccination and SARS-CoV-2 variants. Assay used: immunoSEQ multiplex PCR; TCRdb lists only in-frame clones, some missing. In the table there are roughly 400,000 clones, over 80% of which are singletons. This sample comprised peripheral blood, obtained in a trial of Ad26.COV2.S vaccine versus placebo. The receptor set was obtained from a person aged 18-60 years who received the Ad26.COV2.S COVID-19 vaccine or a placebo. Each CDR3 is given with its conserved first and last residue. Fields, in order: V gene, D gene, clone size, J gene, CDR3 DNA, CDR3 protein. D genes are given only for firm matches. Clone sizes are given selectively: once, few, many, or a class where the clone is expanded.

V gene: TRBV27
D gene: TRBD2
clone size: -
J gene: TRBJ2-1
CDR3 DNA: TGTGCCAGCACCACCCGAGGACTAGCGGGGGCCCCGAGCAATGAGCAGTTCTTC
CDR3 protein: CASTTRGLAGAPSNEQFF

V gene: TRBV6-2/TRBV6-3
D gene: TRBD1
clone size: -
J gene: TRBJ1-1
CDR3 DNA: TGTGCCAGCAGTTACACAAGAGACACAGGGGTCACTGAAGCTTTCTTT
CDR3 protein: CASSYTRDTGVTEAFF

V gene: TRBV9
D gene: TRBD1
clone size: -
J gene: TRBJ2-7
CDR3 DNA: TGTGCCTGCCGGGACAGGGTACGCTACGAGCAGTACTTC
CDR3 protein: CACRDRVRYEQYF

V gene: TRBV28
D gene: -
clone size: -
J gene: TRBJ1-1
CDR3 DNA: TGTGCCAGCAGTTTATTGGTTGACAGATTGAACACTGAAGCTTTCTTT
CDR3 protein: CASSLLVDRLNTEAFF

V gene: TRBV18
D gene: -
clone size: -
J gene: TRBJ1-5
CDR3 DNA: TGTGCCAGCTCACCCCAACACGGAGGGGATCAGCCCCAGCATTTT
CDR3 protein: CASSPQHGGDQPQHF

V gene: TRBV5-1
D gene: -
clone size: -
J gene: TRBJ2-3
CDR3 DNA: TGCGCCAGCAGCCACGACCGGGACCCCCCAGATACGCAGTATTTT
CDR3 protein: CASSHDRDPPDTQYF

V gene: TRBV30
D gene: -
clone size: -
J gene: TRBJ1-4
CDR3 DNA: TGTGCCTGGAGTGCCATGTTTGGACAGAAAGAAAAACTGTTTTTT
CDR3 protein: CAWSAMFGQKEKLFF

V gene: TRBV19
D gene: -
clone size: -
J gene: TRBJ1-1
CDR3 DNA: TGTGCCAGTAGTATGAGGGTGGGTACTGAAGCTTTCTTT
CDR3 protein: CASSMRVGTEAFF

V gene: TRBV7-9
D gene: -
clone size: -
J gene: TRBJ1-2
CDR3 DNA: TGTGCCAGCAGCTTAACAGGGTTTCCCAACTATGGCTACACCTTC
CDR3 protein: CASSLTGFPNYGYTF

V gene: TRBV18
D gene: -
clone size: -
J gene: TRBJ2-1
CDR3 DNA: TGTGCCAGCTCACCGGGGGGTAATGAGCAGTTCTTC
CDR3 protein: CASSPGGNEQFF

V gene: TRBV6-5
D gene: TRBD1
clone size: -
J gene: TRBJ1-5
CDR3 DNA: TGTGCCAGCAGAGAGGACAGGGGGCACAATCAGCCCCAGCATTTT
CDR3 protein: CASREDRGHNQPQHF

V gene: TRBV4-3
D gene: -
clone size: medium-sized
J gene: TRBJ1-4
CDR3 DNA: TGCGCCAGCAGCCAAGGACCCTCTATCAGTCTAACTAATGAAAAACTGTTTTTT
CDR3 protein: CASSQGPSISLTNEKLFF

V gene: TRBV2
D gene: -
clone size: -
J gene: TRBJ2-5
CDR3 DNA: TGTGCCAGCAGCCGCATCTACGGGGAGACCCAGTACTTC
CDR3 protein: CASSRIYGETQYF

V gene: TRBV4-3
D gene: -
clone size: -
J gene: TRBJ1-3
CDR3 DNA: TGCGCCAGCAGCCAAGGACTCCTCTCTGGAAACACCATATATTTT
CDR3 protein: CASSQGLLSGNTIYF

V gene: TRBV5-5
D gene: -
clone size: -
J gene: TRBJ2-3
CDR3 DNA: TGTGCCAGCAGCTCCGGGCCGAGGGGGGATACGCAGTATTTT
CDR3 protein: CASSSGPRGDTQYF

V gene: TRBV5-1
D gene: TRBD2
clone size: -
J gene: TRBJ2-1
CDR3 DNA: TGCGCCAGCAGCTTGGCGGGGGGGCAATTGAATGAGCAGTTCTTC
CDR3 protein: CASSLAGGQLNEQFF

V gene: TRBV6-2/TRBV6-3
D gene: TRBD1
clone size: -
J gene: TRBJ2-7
CDR3 DNA: TGTGCCAGCAGTTACTCGGCTTGGGACAGGGATTTCTACGAGCAGTACTTC
CDR3 protein: CASSYSAWDRDFYEQYF

V gene: TRBV6-5
D gene: TRBD2
clone size: -
J gene: TRBJ2-3
CDR3 DNA: TGTGCCAGCAGTTATTTGACTAGCGGGCAACAAGATACGCAGTATTTT
CDR3 protein: CASSYLTSGQQDTQYF

V gene: TRBV9
D gene: TRBD1
clone size: -
J gene: TRBJ1-6
CDR3 DNA: TGTGCCAGCAGCGGAAGACAGGGCAGAATTAATTCACCCCTCCACTTT
CDR3 protein: CASSGRQGRINSPLHF

V gene: TRBV9
D gene: -
clone size: -
J gene: TRBJ1-2
CDR3 DNA: TGTGCCAGCAGCGTAGCCCCTAACTATGGCTACACCTTC
CDR3 protein: CASSVAPNYGYTF

V gene: TRBV13
D gene: -
clone size: -
J gene: TRBJ2-5
CDR3 DNA: TGTGCCAGCAGCATACGGACGACGGGGGCGGAGACCCAGTACTTC
CDR3 protein: CASSIRTTGAETQYF

V gene: TRBV7-8
D gene: TRBD1
clone size: -
J gene: TRBJ2-1
CDR3 DNA: TGTGCCAGCAGACATAATGGACAGGGGGTAGGGGAGCAGTTCTTC
CDR3 protein: CASRHNGQGVGEQFF

V gene: TRBV27
D gene: -
clone size: -
J gene: TRBJ2-5
CDR3 DNA: TGTGCCAGCAGTGGGGCTCTGGGGGAGACCCAGTACTTC
CDR3 protein: CASSGALGETQYF

V gene: TRBV7-9
D gene: TRBD1
clone size: -
J gene: TRBJ2-7
CDR3 DNA: TGTGCCAGCAGCAGCGGGACAGGGGCTCTCGAGCAGTACTTC
CDR3 protein: CASSSGTGALEQYF

V gene: TRBV2
D gene: -
clone size: once
J gene: TRBJ1-1
CDR3 DNA: TGTGCCAGCAGTGAAGCGTACGTAAACACTGAAGCTTTCTTT
CDR3 protein: CASSEAYVNTEAFF

V gene: TRBV9
D gene: -
clone size: -
J gene: TRBJ1-1
CDR3 DNA: TGTGCCAGCAGCGTATTTCCCCAGAACACTGAAGCTTTCTTT
CDR3 protein: CASSVFPQNTEAFF